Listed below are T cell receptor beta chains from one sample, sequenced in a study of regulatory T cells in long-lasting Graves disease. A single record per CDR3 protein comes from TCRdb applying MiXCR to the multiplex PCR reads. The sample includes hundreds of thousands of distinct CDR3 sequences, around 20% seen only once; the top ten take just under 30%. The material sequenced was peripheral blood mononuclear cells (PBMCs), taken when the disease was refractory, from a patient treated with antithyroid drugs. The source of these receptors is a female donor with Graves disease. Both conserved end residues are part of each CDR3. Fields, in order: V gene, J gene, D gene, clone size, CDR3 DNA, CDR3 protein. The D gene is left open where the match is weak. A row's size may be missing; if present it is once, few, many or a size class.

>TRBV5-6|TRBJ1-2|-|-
TGTGCCAGCAGCCATTATCTCGGTAACTATGGCTACACCTTC
CASSHYLGNYGYTF
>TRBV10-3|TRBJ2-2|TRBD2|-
TGTGCCATCAGTGAGCTAGGAGGGACTAGCGCCGGGGAGCTGTTTTTT
CAISELGGTSAGELFF
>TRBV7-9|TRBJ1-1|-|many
TGTGCCAGCAGCTTGACAGGAGCCTCTGAAGCTTTCTTT
CASSLTGASEAFF
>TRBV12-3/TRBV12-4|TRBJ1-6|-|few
TGTGCCAGCTCCCCCCTCCCAGGGGCACCCCTCCACTTT
CASSPLPGAPLHF
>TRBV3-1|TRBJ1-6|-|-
TGTGCCAGCAGCCAGGTACAGGGTTCACCCCTCCACTTT
CASSQVQGSPLHF
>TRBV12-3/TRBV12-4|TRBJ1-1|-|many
TGTGCCAGCACCTTTGAAGGGCTGAACACTGAAGCTTTCTTT
CASTFEGLNTEAFF
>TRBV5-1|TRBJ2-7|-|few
TGCGCCAGCAGCTTGGCGAATTCTTACGAGCAGTACTTC
CASSLANSYEQYF
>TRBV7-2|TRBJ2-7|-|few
TGTGCCAGCAGCTTAGACCGAGACTCCTACGAGCAGTACTTC
CASSLDRDSYEQYF
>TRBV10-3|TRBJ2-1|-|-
TGTGCCATCAGTGAGTCGAGAGGGAAGTCCTACAATGAGCAGTTCTTC
CAISESRGKSYNEQFF
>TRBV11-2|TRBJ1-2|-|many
TGTGCCAGCAGCTTAGGGCCGTTCTATGGCTACACCTTC
CASSLGPFYGYTF
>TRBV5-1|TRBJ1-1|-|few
TGCGCCAGCAGCTGGGGAGTTATCCCGGGAACTGAAGCTTTCTTT
CASSWGVIPGTEAFF
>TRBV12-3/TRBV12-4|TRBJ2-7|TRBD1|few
TGTGCCAGCAAGCCCTCCCCGAACCGGGACAGCATCCTATTC
CASKPSPNRDSILF
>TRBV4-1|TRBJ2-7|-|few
TGCGCCAGCAGCCAGGGAACCGACAGCCTAGCCTACGAGCAGTACTTC
CASSQGTDSLAYEQYF
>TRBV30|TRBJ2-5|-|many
TGTGCCTGGAGCGCTTGGGAGACCCAGTACTTC
CAWSAWETQYF
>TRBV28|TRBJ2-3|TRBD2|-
TGTGCCAGCAGCAAGCGGGGGGGCACAGATACGCAGTATTTT
CASSKRGGTDTQYF
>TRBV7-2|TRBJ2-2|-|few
TGTGCCAGCAGCTTAAACGGTGCCCGCAACGGGGAGCTGTTTTTT
CASSLNGARNGELFF
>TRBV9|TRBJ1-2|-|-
TGTGCCAGCAGCGTAGGAGGGACGAGTGGAAACGGCTACACCTTC
CASSVGGTSGNGYTF
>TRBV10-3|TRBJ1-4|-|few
TGTGCCATCAGTGAGTCAGGGAGAACCTCAGGTCGGAAACTGTTTTTT
CAISESGRTSGRKLFF
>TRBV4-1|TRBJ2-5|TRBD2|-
TGCGCCAGCAGCCAAGATTCTAGCGGGGGACAAGAGACCCAGTACTTC
CASSQDSSGGQETQYF
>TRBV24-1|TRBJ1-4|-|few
TGTGCCACCAGTGCCGCCGGGACTCTAAATGAAAAACTGTTTTTT
CATSAAGTLNEKLFF
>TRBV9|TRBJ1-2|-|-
TGTGCCAGCAGCGGGACAGTAGGGGGCTATGGCTACACCTTC
CASSGTVGGYGYTF
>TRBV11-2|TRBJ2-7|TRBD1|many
TGTGCCAGCAGCTCCCTCCGGGACAGGGACTACGAGCAGTACTTC
CASSSLRDRDYEQYF
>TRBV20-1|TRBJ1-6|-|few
TGCAGTGCTAGAGATCCGAGGGCTTACTCACCCCTCCACTTT
CSARDPRAYSPLHF
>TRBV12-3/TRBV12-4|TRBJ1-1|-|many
TGTGCCAGCAACGTTCGGTGGAAAATGAACACTGAAGCTTTCTTT
CASNVRWKMNTEAFF
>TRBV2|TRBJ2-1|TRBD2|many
TGTGCCAGCAGTGACACTAGCGGAGTCTACAATGAGCAGTTCTTC
CASSDTSGVYNEQFF
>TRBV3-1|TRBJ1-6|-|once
TGTGCCAGCGCTGGGGGACTGGGAGGTTTATCACCCCTCCACTTT
CASAGGLGGLSPLHF
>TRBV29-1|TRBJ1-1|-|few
TGCAGCGTTGGAGGGTCCGAGTACACTGAAGCTTTCTTT
CSVGGSEYTEAFF
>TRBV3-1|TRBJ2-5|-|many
TGTGCCAGCAGCCGGACACGCACCCAAGAGACCCAGTACTTC
CASSRTRTQETQYF
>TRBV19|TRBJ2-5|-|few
TGTGCCAGTAGTGCCGGCCAAAACGAAGAGACCCAGTACTTC
CASSAGQNEETQYF
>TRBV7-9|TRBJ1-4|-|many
TGTGCCAGCAGCTTATTAGGAGTGGAAAAACTGTTTTTT
CASSLLGVEKLFF
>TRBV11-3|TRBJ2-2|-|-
TGTGCCAGCAGCTTAGAAACTATTACGAACACCGGGGAGCTGTTTTTT
CASSLETITNTGELFF
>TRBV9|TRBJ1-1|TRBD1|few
TGTGCCAGCAGCTCCGGGGGAGGGGGCAACACTGAAGCTTTCTTT
CASSSGGGGNTEAFF
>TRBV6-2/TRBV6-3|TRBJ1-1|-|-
TGTGCCAGCATCCAAGGGCGGCGCACTGAAGCTTTCTTT
CASIQGRRTEAFF
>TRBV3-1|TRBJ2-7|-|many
TGTGCCAGCAGCCAAAGTTGGTACGAGCAGTACTTC
CASSQSWYEQYF
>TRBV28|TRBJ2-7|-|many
TGTGCCAGCGGATTCTCACTAGCTTACGAGCAGTACTTC
CASGFSLAYEQYF
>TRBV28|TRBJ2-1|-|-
TGTGCCAGCCGATTAGGGTACAATGAGCAGTTCTTC
CASRLGYNEQFF
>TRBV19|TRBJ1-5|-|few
TGTGCCAGTAGAACGAGGGGGGGCGGGAACGGTCAGCCCCAGCATTTT
CASRTRGGGNGQPQHF
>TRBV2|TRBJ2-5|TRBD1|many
TGTGCCAGCAGTTCGACAGGGTTTAGCCAAGAGACCCAGTACTTC
CASSSTGFSQETQYF
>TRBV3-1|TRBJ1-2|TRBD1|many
TGTGCCAGCTGTAACAGGGGGCGCGGTGGCTACACCTTC
CASCNRGRGGYTF
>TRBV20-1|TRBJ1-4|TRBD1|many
TGCAGTGCAGTCGTGAGGACAGGAGGAGAAAAACTGTTTTTT
CSAVVRTGGEKLFF
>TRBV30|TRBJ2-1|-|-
TGTGCCTGGAGTGCGTTTTCGGGCAGGGAAGGGAATGAGCAGTTCTTC
CAWSAFSGREGNEQFF
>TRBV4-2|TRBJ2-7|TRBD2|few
TGTGCCAGCAGCCAAGTGACTAGCGGGGTCTACGAGCAGTACTTC
CASSQVTSGVYEQYF
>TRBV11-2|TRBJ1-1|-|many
TGTGCCAGCAGCTTAGCCCCTGGGGCCAAAGCTTTCTTT
CASSLAPGAKAFF
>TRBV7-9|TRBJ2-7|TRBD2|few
TGTGCCAGCAGTTATAGCGGGAACTACGAGCAGTACTTC
CASSYSGNYEQYF
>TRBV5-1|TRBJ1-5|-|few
TGCGCCAGCAGCTTGTTTAGCCATCAGCCCTATAGCAATCAGCCCCAGCATTTT
CASSLFSHQPYSNQPQHF
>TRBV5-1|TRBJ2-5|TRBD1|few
TGCGCCAGCAGCTCCAGACAGGGAGTAAAGACCCAGTACTTC
CASSSRQGVKTQYF
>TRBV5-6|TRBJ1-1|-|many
TGTGCCAGCAGCTTGGGGTGGGACAACACTGAAGCTTTCTTT
CASSLGWDNTEAFF
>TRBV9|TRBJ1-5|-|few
TGTGCCAGCAGCGTAGGTGTCACCCGCAATCAGCCCCAGCATTTT
CASSVGVTRNQPQHF
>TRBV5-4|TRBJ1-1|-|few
TGTGCCAGCAGCTTGGAAAGGCTAAACACTGAAGCTTTCTTT
CASSLERLNTEAFF
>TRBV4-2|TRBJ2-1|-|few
TGTGCCAGCACCGGTGACTCTCAAAATTACAATGAGCAGTTCTTC
CASTGDSQNYNEQFF